These T cell receptor beta chains were read from a single sample in a study of OX40 agonist ivuxolimab in advanced cancers. Some clones are missing from TCRdb's copy, which holds only in-frame ones; the method was immunoSEQ multiplex PCR. The sample carries around 62,000 clones, about 88% recorded once. The specimen comprised CD4+ or CD8+ T cells sorted from blood, sampled in a trial of the OX40 agonist ivuxolimab. The receptor source for this set is an adult with an advanced solid tumor such as melanoma, head and neck, liver or kidney cancer. Both conserved end residues are part of each CDR3.

j_call v_call cdr3_length cdr3_aa
TRBJ2-7 TRBV20-1 11 CSPEEFPGQYF
TRBJ2-7 TRBV19 16 CASSLPGKGGTYEQYF
TRBJ1-4 TRBV9 18 CASSSGGPGALLDEKLFF
TRBJ1-2 TRBV4-2 17 CASSQPPWGQEDYGYTF
TRBJ2-2 TRBV9 16 CASSLRHNPNTGELFF
TRBJ2-7 TRBV6-1 13 CASSARDRAEQYF
TRBJ1-2 TRBV5-4 14 CASSLWGADYGYTF
TRBJ1-5 TRBV19 15 CASGDSFYSNQPQHF
TRBJ2-2 TRBV6-5 15 CASSPRSTNTGELFF
TRBJ2-1 TRBV4-3 17 CASSQDILAGGRNEQFF
TRBJ2-3 TRBV7-9 14 CASSSARDTDTQYF
TRBJ2-5 TRBV6-1 12 CAGQTVPETQYF
TRBJ2-7 TRBV10-2 13 CASSILPTGEQYF
TRBJ1-4 TRBV5-4 15 CASSSAGAMGEKLFF
TRBJ2-2 TRBV28 15 CASSSQGPDTGELFF
TRBJ2-1 TRBV19 15 CASSPEAGPYNEQFF
TRBJ2-2 TRBV6-1 15 CASQSRDRGAGELFF
TRBJ1-3 TRBV21-1 13 CASEVDREDTIYF
TRBJ2-1 TRBV11-3 18 CASSLDPLGQISYNEQFF
TRBJ2-1 TRBV2 15 CASRTGTAGYNEQFF
TRBJ1-1 TRBV18 16 CASSPVRGVLNTEAFF
TRBJ2-3 TRBV4-1 12 CASSQALGTQYF
TRBJ1-5 TRBV6-5 12 CASGGQGQPQHF
TRBJ2-7 TRBV4-1 13 CASSLWGDHEQYF
TRBJ2-1 TRBV4-1 19 CASSRTGTSGSGSYNEQFF
TRBJ2-7 TRBV5-6 13 CASSLQYSYEQYF
TRBJ1-5 TRBV21-1 15 CASSRKIWWQSAQHF
TRBJ1-1 TRBV6-6 12 CASSYSTLEAFF
TRBJ2-6 TRBV5-6 16 CASSLEGRAGGQVLTF
TRBJ2-5 TRBV11-2 15 CASNNAGRGQETQYF
TRBJ1-1 TRBV5-1 14 CASTSGDMNTEAFF